Sequencing of this T cell receptor (beta chain) was carried out in a study of blood T cell repertoires in COVID-19. At the level of the study: Both acute and convalescent COVID-19 samples were obtained from the United States, Italy and Spain. Sample material is recorded as cDNA or gDNA derived from T cells, B-cell-depleted T cells, or PBMCs.

This CDR3 is built from 13 residues. The V gene lost 0 bases and the J gene lost 6 bases, with 9 bases spanning the gap. Germline CDR1 and CDR2: SGHRS and YFSETQ. As originally analysed: Amplification of reference gene primers provided the estimated nucleated cell counts. TCRdb keeps only in-frame clones here, not all; method: immunoSEQ multiplex PCR. The DNA was the basis for D and trimming; V, J and clone size are from that table. The repertoire has around 79,000 clones, roughly 90% of them found once; the top ten carry 7% to 10%. The chain is built from TRBV5-1 and TRBJ1-1, with no clear D. The sequence derives from a human donor in a cohort sampled during active COVID-19. Sequencing was performed on peripheral blood. The CDR3, as DNA: TGCGCCAGCAGCTTGGAAATTTCCTCTGAAGCTTTCTTT. The encoded protein is CASSLEISSEAFF. Full variable domain (outside the CDR3, taken from reference TRBV5-1 and TRBJ1-1): KAGVTQTPRYLIKTRGQQVTLSCSPISGHRSVSWYQQTPGQGLQFLFEYFSETQRNKGNFPGRFSGRQFSNSRSEMNVSTLELGDSALYLCASSLEISSEAFFGQGTRLTVV.